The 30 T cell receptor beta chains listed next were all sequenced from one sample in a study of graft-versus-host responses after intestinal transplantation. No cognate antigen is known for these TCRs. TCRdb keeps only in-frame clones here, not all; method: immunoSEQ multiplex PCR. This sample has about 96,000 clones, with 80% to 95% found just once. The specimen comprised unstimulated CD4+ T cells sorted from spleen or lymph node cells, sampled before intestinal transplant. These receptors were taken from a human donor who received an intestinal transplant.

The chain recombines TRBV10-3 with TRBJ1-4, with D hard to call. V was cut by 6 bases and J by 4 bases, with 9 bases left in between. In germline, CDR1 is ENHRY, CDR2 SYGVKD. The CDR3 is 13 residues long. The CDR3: CAIRDGDNEKLFF. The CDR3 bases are TGTGCCATCAGAGACGGAGATAATGAAAAACTGTTTTTT.

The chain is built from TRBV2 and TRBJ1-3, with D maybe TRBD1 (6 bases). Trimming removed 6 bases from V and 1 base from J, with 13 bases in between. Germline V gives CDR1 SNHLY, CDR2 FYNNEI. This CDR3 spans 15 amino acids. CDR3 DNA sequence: TGTGCCAGCAGACTCGCACAGGGTTCTGGAAACACCATATATTTT. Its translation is CASRLAQGSGNTIYF.

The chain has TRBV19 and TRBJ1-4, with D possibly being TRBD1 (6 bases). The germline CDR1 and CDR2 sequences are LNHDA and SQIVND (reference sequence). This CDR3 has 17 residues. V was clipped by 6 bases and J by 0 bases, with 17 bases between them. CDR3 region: CASRGPGHFATNEKLFF. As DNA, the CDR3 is TGTGCCAGTAGGGGGCCGGGACACTTCGCAACTAATGAAAAACTGTTTTTT.

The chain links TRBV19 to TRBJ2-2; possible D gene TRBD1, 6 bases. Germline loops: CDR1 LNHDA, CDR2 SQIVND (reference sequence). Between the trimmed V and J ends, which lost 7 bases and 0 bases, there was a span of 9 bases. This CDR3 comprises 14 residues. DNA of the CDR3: TGTGCCAGTAACAGGGACACGAACACCGGGGAGCTGTTTTTT. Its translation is CASNRDTNTGELFF.

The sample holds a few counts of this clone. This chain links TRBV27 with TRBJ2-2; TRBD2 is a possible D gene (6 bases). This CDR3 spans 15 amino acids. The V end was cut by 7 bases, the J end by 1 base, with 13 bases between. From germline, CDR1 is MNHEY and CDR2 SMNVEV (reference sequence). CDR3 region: CASTFRRGNTGELFF. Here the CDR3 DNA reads TGTGCCAGCACCTTTAGGCGGGGGAACACCGGGGAGCTGTTTTTT.

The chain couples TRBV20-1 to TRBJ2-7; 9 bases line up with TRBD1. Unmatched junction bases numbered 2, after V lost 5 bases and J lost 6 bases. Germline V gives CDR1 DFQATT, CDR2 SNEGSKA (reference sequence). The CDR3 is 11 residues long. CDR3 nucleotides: TGCAGTGCTTGGGGACAGGGCGAGCAGTACTTC. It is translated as CSAWGQGEQYF.

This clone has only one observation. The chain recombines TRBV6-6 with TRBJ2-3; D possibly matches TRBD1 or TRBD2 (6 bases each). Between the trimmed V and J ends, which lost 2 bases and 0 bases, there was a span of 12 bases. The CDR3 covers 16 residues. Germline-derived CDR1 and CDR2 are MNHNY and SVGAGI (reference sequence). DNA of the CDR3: TGTGCCAGCAGTTACGGGGGGCGGTCTAGCACAGATACGCAGTATTTT. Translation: CASSYGGRSSTDTQYF.

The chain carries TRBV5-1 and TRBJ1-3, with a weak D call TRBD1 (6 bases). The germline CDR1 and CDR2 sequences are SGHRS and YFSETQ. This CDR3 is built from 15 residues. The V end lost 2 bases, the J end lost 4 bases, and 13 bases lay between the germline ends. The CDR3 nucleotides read TGCGCCAGCAGCTTCGAGGCGGGGGCAGGAAACACCATATATTTT. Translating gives CASSFEAGAGNTIYF.

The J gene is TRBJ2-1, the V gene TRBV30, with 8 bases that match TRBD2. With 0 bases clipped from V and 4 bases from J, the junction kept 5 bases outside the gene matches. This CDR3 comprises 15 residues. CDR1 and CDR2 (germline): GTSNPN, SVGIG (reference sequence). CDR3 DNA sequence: TGTGCCTGGAGTGTAGGACTAGCCAGTTACAATGAGCAGTTCTTC. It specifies CAWSVGLASYNEQFF.

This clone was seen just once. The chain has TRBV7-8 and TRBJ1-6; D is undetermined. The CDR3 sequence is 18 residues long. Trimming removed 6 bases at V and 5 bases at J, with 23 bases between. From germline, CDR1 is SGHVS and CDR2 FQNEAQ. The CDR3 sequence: CASSPRRGLRRNNSPLHF. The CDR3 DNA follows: TGTGCCAGCAGTCCTCGACGGGGTCTTCGGAGAAATAATTCACCCCTCCACTTT.

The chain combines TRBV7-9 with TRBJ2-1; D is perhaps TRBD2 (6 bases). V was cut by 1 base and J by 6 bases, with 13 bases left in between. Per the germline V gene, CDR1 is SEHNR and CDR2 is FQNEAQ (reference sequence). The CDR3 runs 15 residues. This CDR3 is CASSLEVLAANEQFF. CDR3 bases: TGTGCCAGCAGCTTAGAGGTACTAGCCGCCAATGAGCAGTTCTTC.

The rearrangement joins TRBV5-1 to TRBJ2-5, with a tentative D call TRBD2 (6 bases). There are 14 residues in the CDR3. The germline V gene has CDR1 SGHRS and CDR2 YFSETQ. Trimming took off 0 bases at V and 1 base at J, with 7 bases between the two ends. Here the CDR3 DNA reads TGCGCCAGCAGCTTGGGCGGGACCCAAGAGACCCAGTACTTC. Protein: CASSLGGTQETQYF.

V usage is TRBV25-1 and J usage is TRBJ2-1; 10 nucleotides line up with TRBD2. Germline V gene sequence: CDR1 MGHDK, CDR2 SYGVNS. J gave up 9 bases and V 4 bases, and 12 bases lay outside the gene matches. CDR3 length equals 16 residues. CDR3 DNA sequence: TGTGCCAGCAGTGCCCACGGAAGCGGGAGGGCCGTTGAGCAGTTCTTC. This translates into CASSAHGSGRAVEQFF.

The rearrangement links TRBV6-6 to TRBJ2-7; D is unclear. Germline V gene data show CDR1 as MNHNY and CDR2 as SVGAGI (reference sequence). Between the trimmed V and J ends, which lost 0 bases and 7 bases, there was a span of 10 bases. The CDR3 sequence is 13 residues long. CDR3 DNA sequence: TGTGCCAGCAGTTACTCTAGGAGCCTAGAGCAGTACTTC. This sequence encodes CASSYSRSLEQYF.

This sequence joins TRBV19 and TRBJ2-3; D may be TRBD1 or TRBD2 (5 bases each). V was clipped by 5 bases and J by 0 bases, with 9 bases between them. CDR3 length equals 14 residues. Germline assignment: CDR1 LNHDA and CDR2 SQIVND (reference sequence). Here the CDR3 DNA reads TGTGCCAGTAGTTACCGGGACAGCACAGATACGCAGTATTTT. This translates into CASSYRDSTDTQYF.

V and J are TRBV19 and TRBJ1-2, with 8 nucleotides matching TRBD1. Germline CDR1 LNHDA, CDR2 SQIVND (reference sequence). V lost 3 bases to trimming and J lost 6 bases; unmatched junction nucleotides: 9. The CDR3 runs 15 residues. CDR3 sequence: CASSMLDRVRDGYTF. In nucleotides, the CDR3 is TGTGCCAGTAGTATGCTGGACAGGGTGAGGGATGGCTACACCTTC.

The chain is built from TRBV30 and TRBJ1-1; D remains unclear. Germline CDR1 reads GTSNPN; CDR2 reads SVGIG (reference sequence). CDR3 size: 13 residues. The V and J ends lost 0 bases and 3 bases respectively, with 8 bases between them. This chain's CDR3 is CAWSVTPYTEAFF. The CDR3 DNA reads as TGTGCCTGGAGTGTAACACCCTACACTGAAGCTTTCTTT.

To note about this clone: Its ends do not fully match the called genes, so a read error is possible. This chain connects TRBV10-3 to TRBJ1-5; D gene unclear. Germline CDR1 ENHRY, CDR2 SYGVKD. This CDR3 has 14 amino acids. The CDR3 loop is CASSYVSENQPQHF. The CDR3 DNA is TGTGCCAGCAGTTACGTCTCTGAGAATCAGCCCCAGCATTTT.

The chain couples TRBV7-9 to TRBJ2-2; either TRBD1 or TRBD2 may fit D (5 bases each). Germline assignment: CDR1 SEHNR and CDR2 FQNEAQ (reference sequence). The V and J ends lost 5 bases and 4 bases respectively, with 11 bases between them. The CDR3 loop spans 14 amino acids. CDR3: CASSRRDPTGELFF. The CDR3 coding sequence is TGTGCCAGCAGCCGCCGGGACCCCACCGGGGAGCTGTTTTTT.

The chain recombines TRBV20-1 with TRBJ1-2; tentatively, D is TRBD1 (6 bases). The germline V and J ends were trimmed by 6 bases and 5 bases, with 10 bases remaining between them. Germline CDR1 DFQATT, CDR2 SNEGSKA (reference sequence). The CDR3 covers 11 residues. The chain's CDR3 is CSAEQGYGYTF. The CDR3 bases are TGCAGTGCGGAGCAGGGGTATGGCTACACCTTC.

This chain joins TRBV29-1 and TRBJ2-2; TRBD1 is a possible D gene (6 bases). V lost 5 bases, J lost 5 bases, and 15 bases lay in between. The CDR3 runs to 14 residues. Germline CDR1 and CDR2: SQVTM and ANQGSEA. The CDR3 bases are TGCAGCGTTTGCACAGGGAGCTGGACCGGGGAGCTGTTTTTT. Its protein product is CSVCTGSWTGELFF.

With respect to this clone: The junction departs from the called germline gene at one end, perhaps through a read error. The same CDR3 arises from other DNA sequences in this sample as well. The CDR3 region is CASSLDSGELFF. CDR3 nucleotides: TGTGCCAGCAGCCTAGATTCCGGGGAGCTGTTTTTT. The chain joins TRBV11-3 to TRBJ2-2; D is unclear. Germline V gene sequence: CDR1 SGHNT, CDR2 YENEEA. The CDR3 totals 12 residues.

The DNA for the CDR3 is TGTGCCAGCAGCGAGGGGACTACCACCAGTCCTCAGTACTTC. It yields the protein CASSEGTTTSPQYF. V gene TRBV9 combines with J gene TRBJ2-4; 7 nucleotides align to TRBD2. CDR3 length: 14 residues. Germline V gene data show CDR1 as SGDLS and CDR2 as YYNGEE. The V and J ends lost 3 bases and 12 bases, in that order; junction bases with no gene match: 12.

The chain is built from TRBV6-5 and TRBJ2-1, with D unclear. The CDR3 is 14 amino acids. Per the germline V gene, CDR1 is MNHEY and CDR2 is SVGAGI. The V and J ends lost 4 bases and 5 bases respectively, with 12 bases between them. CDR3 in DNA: TGTGCCAGCAGTTGGCGAGGAAACGACAATGAGCAGTTCTTC. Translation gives CASSWRGNDNEQFF.

The CDR3 nucleotides are TGTGCCAGTAGTATAGTTGCCAGCAACGCCAAAAACATTCAGTACTTC. Its translation is CASSIVASNAKNIQYF. The rearrangement links TRBV19 to TRBJ2-4; D is unclear. The CDR3 totals 16 residues. Germline V gives CDR1 LNHDA, CDR2 SQIVND (reference sequence). The ends were cut back, 1 base at V and 1 base at J, with 11 bases in the middle. Variable domain in full (rest from reference TRBV19 and TRBJ2-4): DGGITQSPKYLFRKEGQNVTLSCEQNLNHDAMYWYRQDPGQGLRLIYYSQIVNDFQKGDIAEGYSVSREKKESFPLTVTSAQKNPTAFYLCASSIVASNAKNIQYFGAGTRLSVL.

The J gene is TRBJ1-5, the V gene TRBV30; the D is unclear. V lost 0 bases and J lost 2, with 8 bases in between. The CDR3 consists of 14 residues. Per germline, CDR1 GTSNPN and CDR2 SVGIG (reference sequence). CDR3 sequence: CAWSVNRRNQPQHF. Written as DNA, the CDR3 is TGTGCCTGGAGTGTAAATCGGCGCAATCAGCCCCAGCATTTT.

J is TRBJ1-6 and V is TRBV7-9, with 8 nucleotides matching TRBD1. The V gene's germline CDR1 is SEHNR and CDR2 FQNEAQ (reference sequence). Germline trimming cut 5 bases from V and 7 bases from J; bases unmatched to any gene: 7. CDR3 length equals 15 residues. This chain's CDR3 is CASSDTGTGNSPLHF. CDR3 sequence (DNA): TGTGCCAGCAGCGACACCGGGACAGGCAATTCACCCCTCCACTTT.

The CDR3 is CASSKTSGITDTQYF. The CDR3 DNA reads as TGTGCCAGCAGTAAGACTAGCGGGATCACAGATACGCAGTATTTT. This rearrangement joins TRBV7-7 to TRBJ2-3, with 11 bases lining up with TRBD2. V lost 6 bases and J lost 2; bases outside the gene matches: 4. Germline V gives CDR1 SSHAT, CDR2 FNYEAQ (reference sequence). The CDR3 has 15 amino acids.

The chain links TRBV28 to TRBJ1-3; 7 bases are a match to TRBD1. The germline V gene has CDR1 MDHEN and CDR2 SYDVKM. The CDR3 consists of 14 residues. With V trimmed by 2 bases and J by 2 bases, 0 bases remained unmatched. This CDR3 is CASSLQGAGNTIYF. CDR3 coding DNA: TGTGCCAGCAGTTTACAGGGGGCTGGAAACACCATATATTTT. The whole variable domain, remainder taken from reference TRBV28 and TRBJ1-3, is DVKVTQSSRYLVKRTGEKVFLECVQDMDHENMFWYRQDPGLGLRLIYFSYDVKMKEKGDIPEGYSVSREKKERFSLILESASTNQTSMYLCASSLQGAGNTIYFGEGSWLTVV.

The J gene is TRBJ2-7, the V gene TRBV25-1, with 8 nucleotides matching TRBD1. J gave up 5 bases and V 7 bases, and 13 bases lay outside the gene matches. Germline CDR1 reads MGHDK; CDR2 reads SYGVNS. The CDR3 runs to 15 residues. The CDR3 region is CASTPGGLIRNEQYF. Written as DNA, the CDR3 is TGTGCCAGCACCCCAGGGGGCCTTATCCGGAACGAGCAGTACTTC.